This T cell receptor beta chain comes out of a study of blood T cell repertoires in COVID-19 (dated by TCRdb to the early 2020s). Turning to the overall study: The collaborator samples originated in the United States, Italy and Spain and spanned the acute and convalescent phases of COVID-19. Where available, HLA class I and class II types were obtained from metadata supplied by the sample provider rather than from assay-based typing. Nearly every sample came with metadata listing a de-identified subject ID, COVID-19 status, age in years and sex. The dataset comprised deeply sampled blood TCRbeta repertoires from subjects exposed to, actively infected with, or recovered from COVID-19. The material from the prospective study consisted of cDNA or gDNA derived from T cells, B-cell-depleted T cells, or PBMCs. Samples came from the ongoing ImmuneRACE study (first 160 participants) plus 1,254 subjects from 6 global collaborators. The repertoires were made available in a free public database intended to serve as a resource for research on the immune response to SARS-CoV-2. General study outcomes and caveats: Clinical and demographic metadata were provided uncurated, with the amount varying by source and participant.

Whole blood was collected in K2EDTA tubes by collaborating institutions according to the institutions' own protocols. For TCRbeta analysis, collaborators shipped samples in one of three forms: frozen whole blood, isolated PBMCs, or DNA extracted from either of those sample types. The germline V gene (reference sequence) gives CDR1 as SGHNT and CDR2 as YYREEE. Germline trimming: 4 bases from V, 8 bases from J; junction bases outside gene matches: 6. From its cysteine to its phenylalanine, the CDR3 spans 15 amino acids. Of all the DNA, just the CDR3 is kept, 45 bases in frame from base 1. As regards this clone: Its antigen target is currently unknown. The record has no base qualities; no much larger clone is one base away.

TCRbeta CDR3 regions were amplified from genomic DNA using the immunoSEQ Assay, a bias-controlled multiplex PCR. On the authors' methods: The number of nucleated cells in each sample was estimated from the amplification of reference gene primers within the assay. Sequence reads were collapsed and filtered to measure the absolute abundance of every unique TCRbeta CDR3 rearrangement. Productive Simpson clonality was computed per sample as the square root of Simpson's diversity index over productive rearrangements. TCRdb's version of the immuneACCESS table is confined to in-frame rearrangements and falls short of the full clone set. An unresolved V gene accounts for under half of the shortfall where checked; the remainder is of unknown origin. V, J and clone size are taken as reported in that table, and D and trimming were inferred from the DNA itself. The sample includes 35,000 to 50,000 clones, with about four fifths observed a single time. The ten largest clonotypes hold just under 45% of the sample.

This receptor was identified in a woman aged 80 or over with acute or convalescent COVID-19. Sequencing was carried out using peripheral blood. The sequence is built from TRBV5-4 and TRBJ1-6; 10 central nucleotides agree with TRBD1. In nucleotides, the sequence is TGTGCCAGCAGCACGACCGGGACAGGGGATTCACCCCTCCACTTT. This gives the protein CASSTTGTGDSPLHF.